A single T cell receptor beta chain is shown here with its context. Antigen specificity is unknown. V was pared by 3 bases and J by 6 bases, with 6 bases of the junction left unmatched. Germline V CDR1 and CDR2: SEHNR, FQNEAQ (reference sequence). This CDR3 is 14 amino acids long. The source of the sample is a study of OX40 agonist ivuxolimab in advanced cancers. Profiled with immunoSEQ multiplex PCR; TCRdb holds only in-frame clones, not every one. The sample records some 44,000 clones, approximately 86% being singletons. General study findings and limits: There were also nonresponders showing low normalized T-cell clonal expansion.

This sequence originates from an adult with an advanced solid tumor such as melanoma, head and neck, liver or kidney cancer. V usage is TRBV7-9 and J usage is TRBJ2-3, with TRBD2 identical over 7 bases. The source material was CD4+ or CD8+ T cells sorted from blood, sampled in a trial of the OX40 agonist ivuxolimab. The DNA for the CDR3 is TGTGCCAGCAGCTTCCGACGGACTAGGGATACGCAGTATTTT. Translated, it gives CASSFRRTRDTQYF.